One sample yielded the 18 T cell receptor beta chains listed below, sequenced in a study of monozygotic twins with inflammatory bowel disease. One entry per CDR3 protein, without DNA, is what TCRdb gives after re-calling the 5' RACE reads. The sample includes about 450,000 distinct CDR3 sequences. The sample consisted of blood. These receptors were taken from a human donor with ulcerative colitis or Crohn's disease, or a healthy co-twin of an affected twin (not recorded which).

This chain joins TRBV9 and TRBJ2-3. Germline V gene data show CDR1 as SGDLS and CDR2 as YYNGEE. The CDR3 covers 12 residues. The CDR3 sequence: CASSDAPDTQYF.

The chain couples TRBV7-8 to TRBJ1-4. Germline CDR1 SGHVS, CDR2 FQNEAQ. This CDR3 region has 15 residues. The CDR3 sequence is CASSPNRVPNEKLFF.

This sequence joins TRBV18 and TRBJ1-5; TCRdb returns TRBD1, unconfirmable since there is no DNA. The germline V gene encodes CDR1 KGHSH and CDR2 LQKENI. The CDR3 sequence is 18 residues long. CDR3 residues: CASSPRAGGSSADQPQHF. Together with reference TRBV18 and TRBJ1-5, the CDR3 gives the full variable domain: NAGVMQNPRHLVRRRGQEARLRCSPMKGHSHVYWYRQLPEEGLKFMVYLQKENIIDESGMPKERFSAEFPKEGPSILRIQQVVRGDSAAYFCASSPRAGGSSADQPQHFGDGTRLSIL.

The CDR3: CSVWGPPTPGEQYF. The chain has TRBV20-1 and TRBJ2-7; TCRdb's assignment of TRBD2 cannot be checked, as there is no DNA. CDR1 is DFQATT and CDR2 is SNEGSKA in the germline V gene (reference sequence). This CDR3 has 14 amino acids.

The genes are TRBV4-1 and TRBJ2-7; the D gene TCRdb calls, TRBD1, cannot be checked with no DNA. CDR1 MGHRA and CDR2 YSYEKL come from the germline V gene. This CDR3 comprises 16 residues. The CDR3: CASSPMRNRGRYEQYF.

The chain carries TRBV20-1 and TRBJ2-5; lacking DNA, the TRBD1 call made by TCRdb goes unchecked. CDR3 size: 13 residues. Germline CDR1 and CDR2: DFQATT and SNEGSKA (reference sequence). CDR3 sequence reads: CSAPESGGETQYF.

The CDR3 reads CASSLAGGRAGEQYF. The chain employs TRBV28 and TRBJ2-7; TCRdb's assignment of TRBD1 cannot be checked, as there is no DNA. The CDR3 runs 15 residues. CDR1 MDHEN and CDR2 SYDVKM come from the germline V gene.

The genes are TRBV3-1 and TRBJ2-1. Germline loops: CDR1 LGHDT, CDR2 YNNKEL (reference sequence). The CDR3 is 13 amino acids. The CDR3 protein is CASSRYSYNEQFF.

V gene TRBV30 combines with J gene TRBJ2-7; no DNA is available, so the TRBD2 call from TCRdb remains unchecked. This CDR3 is 14 amino acids long. The V gene's germline CDR1 is GTSNPN and CDR2 SVGIG (reference sequence). CDR3 residues: CAWSLGDFSYEQYF.

The V call is TRBV7-8, the J call TRBJ2-5; without DNA, the TCRdb call of TRBD2 cannot be checked. The CDR3 has 15 residues. The germline V gene has CDR1 SGHVS and CDR2 FQNEAQ. Here the CDR3 reads CASSLVGLEGETQYF.

The gene calls are TRBV6-5 and TRBJ2-7; the TCRdb call, TRBD1, lacks DNA for checking. CDR1 and CDR2 (germline): MNHEY, SVGAGI. The CDR3 runs 16 residues. The CDR3 here is CASSYSRGQGAYEQYF.

This chain links TRBV5-1 with TRBJ1-1. CDR1 SGHRS and CDR2 YFSETQ come from the germline V gene. This CDR3 spans 15 amino acids. The CDR3: CASSEHGTLNTEAFF.

This sequence joins TRBV18 and TRBJ1-3; TCRdb designates TRBD1, a call that cannot be tested without DNA. The CDR3 spans 13 residues. CDR1 and CDR2 (germline): KGHSH, LQKENI. The CDR3 protein is CASSVQGGNTIYF.

The gene calls are TRBV29-1 and TRBJ2-7; with no DNA, the TCRdb D assignment of TRBD1 cannot be verified. This CDR3 has 15 amino acids. Germline CDR1 reads SQVTM; CDR2 reads ANQGSEA. The CDR3 protein is CSAWGDGSGEYEQYF.

The chain couples TRBV9 to TRBJ2-3; TCRdb designates TRBD2, a call that cannot be tested without DNA. The germline V gene encodes CDR1 SGDLS and CDR2 YYNGEE. The CDR3 is 18 amino acids. CDR3 protein: CASSVETSGSASTDTQYF. The whole variable domain, filled in from reference TRBV9 and TRBJ2-3, reads DSGVTQTPKHLITATGQRVTLRCSPRSGDLSVYWYQQSLDQGLQFLIQYYNGEERAKGNILERFSAQQFPDLHSELNLSSLELGDSALYFCASSVETSGSASTDTQYFGPGTRLTVL.

This chain joins TRBV20-1 and TRBJ2-3; with no DNA, the TCRdb D assignment of TRBD1 cannot be verified. Per the germline V gene, CDR1 is DFQATT and CDR2 is SNEGSKA (reference sequence). This CDR3 has 14 residues. CDR3 sequence: CSVSGQTLTDTQYF.

The CDR3 spells CASSGKRDRGYEKLFF. The chain links TRBV5-5 to TRBJ1-4; TCRdb's D gene call, TRBD1, goes unchecked for lack of DNA. Germline-derived CDR1 and CDR2 are SGHKS and YYEKEE (reference sequence). The CDR3 runs 16 residues.

V and J are TRBV7-2 and TRBJ2-7; the TRBD2 assignment by TCRdb is unverifiable without DNA. The CDR3 contains 16 residues. Germline V CDR1 and CDR2: SGHTA, FQGNSA. The CDR3 loop is CASSLGPAGGQYEQYF.